This T cell receptor beta chain was recovered during a study of vaccination effects on CD4 cells after COVID-19. V lost 4 bases, J lost 5 bases, and 11 bases lay in between. The V gene's germline CDR1 is MNHEY and CDR2 SMNVEV (reference sequence). This CDR3 region has 13 residues. Repertoires were generated with immunoSEQ multiplex PCR, while TCRdb's copy carries only in-frame clones and drops some. This table holds more than 35,000 clones, approximately 77% found once. Culturing for 10 to 11 days preceded CD4+ T cell isolation. It was two doses of either the BNT162b2 or mRNA-1273 vaccine that participants received. About this clone: Its target is not known. The same CDR3 arises from other DNA sequences in this sample as well.

V is TRBV27 and J is TRBJ2-5; D may be TRBD2 (6 bases). The specimen comprised CD4+ T cells from PBMCs cultured without peptide, sampled after COVID-19 vaccination. The sequence derives from a human donor who received a COVID-19 vaccine. The DNA of the CDR3 is TGTGCCAGCAGTTCTCGGGGGAGGGAGACCCAGTACTTC. It codes for CASSSRGRETQYF.